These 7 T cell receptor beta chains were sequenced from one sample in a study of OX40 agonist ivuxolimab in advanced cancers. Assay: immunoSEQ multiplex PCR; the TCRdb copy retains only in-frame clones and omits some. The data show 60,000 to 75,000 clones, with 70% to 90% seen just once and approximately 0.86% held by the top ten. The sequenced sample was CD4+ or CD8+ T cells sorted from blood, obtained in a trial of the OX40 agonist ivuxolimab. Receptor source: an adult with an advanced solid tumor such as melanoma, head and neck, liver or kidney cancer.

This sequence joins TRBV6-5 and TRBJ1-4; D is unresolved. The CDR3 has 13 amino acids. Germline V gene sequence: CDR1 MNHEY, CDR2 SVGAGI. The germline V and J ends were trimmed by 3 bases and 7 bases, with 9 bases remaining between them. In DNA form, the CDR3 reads TGTGCCAGCAGTTATGGGAGCTTTGAAAAACTGTTTTTT. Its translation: CASSYGSFEKLFF.

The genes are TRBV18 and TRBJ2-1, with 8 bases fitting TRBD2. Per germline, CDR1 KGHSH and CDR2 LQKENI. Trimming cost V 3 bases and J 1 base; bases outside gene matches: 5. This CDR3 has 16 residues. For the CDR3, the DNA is TGTGCCAGCTCACCTGACGCGGGGGGATCCTACAATGAGCAGTTCTTC. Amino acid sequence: CASSPDAGGSYNEQFF.

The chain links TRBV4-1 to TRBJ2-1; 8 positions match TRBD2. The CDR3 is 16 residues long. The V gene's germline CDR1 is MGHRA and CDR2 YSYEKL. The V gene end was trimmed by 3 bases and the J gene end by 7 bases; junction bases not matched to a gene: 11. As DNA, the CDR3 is TGCGCCAGCAGCCATTTTCAGCGGGAGAGGAGTAATGAGCAGTTCTTC. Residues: CASSHFQRERSNEQFF.

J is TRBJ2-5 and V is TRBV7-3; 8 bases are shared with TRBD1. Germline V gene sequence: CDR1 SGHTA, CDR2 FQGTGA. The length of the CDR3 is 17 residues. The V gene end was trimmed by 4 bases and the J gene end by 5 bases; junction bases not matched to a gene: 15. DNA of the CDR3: TGTGCCAGCAGCTCCACTTACCATCCGGACAGGGAGGAGACCCAGTACTTC. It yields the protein CASSSTYHPDREETQYF.

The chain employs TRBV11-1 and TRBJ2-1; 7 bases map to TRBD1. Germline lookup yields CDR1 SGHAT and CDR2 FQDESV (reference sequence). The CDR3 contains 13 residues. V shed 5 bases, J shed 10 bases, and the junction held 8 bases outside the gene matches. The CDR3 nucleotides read TGTGCCAGCAGCGCCGACAGGGCTCGGGAGCAGTTCTTC. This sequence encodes CASSADRAREQFF.

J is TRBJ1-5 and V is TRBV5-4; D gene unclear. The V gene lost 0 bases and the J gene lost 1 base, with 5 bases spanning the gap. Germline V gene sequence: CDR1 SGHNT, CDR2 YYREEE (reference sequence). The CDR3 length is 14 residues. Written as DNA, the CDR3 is TGTGCCAGCAGCTTGGCGGGCAGCAATCAGCCCCAGCATTTT. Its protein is CASSLAGSNQPQHF.

CDR3 region: CASRDRRGIYEQYF. Here the CDR3 DNA reads TGTGCCAGCCGGGACAGGAGGGGGATCTACGAGCAGTACTTC. This chain connects TRBV6-1 to TRBJ2-7; 8 nucleotides agree with TRBD1. The length of the CDR3 is 14 residues. The germline CDR1 and CDR2 sequences are MNHNS and SASEGT. V lost 8 bases and J lost 3; bases outside the gene matches: 9.